A single T cell receptor beta chain is shown here with its context. Its antigen is undetermined. This specimen belongs to a study of cytomegalovirus exposure and HLA in healthy donors. Findings of the study overall: Rarity marked most TCR sequences, yet some public TCRs occurred in many donors. Per a later analysis, HLA-associated TCR beta chains showed more clonal expansion than other, equally common TCR beta chains.

The PCR used 60 Vbeta and 13 Jbeta primers. Repertoires were generated with immunoSEQ multiplex PCR, while TCRdb's copy carries only in-frame clones and drops some. Of roughly 120,000 clones detected, over 70% appear once; the ten largest clones hold roughly 11%. The material sequenced was PBMCs. This TCR was sampled from a woman aged 45 to 65 in good health and CMV-seropositive.

CDR3 nucleotides: TGTGCCATCAGTGAGACTAGCGGGGGGGCCGTGGAGACCCAGTACTTC. Translating it yields CAISETSGGAVETQYF. This rearrangement joins TRBV10-3 to TRBJ2-5; the match to TRBD2 covers 13 bases. V shed 2 bases and J 5 bases; nucleotides not matched to a gene: 5. Looked up from germline, CDR1 is ENHRY and CDR2 is SYGVKD. This CDR3 has 16 residues.